Listed below are T cell receptor beta chains from one sample, sequenced in a study of a mutant IDH1 vaccine in newly diagnosed glioma. No antigen is known for these receptors. Profiling relied on immunoSEQ multiplex PCR, and the TCRdb table lists in-frame clones only, not all of them. Among 40,000 to 45,000 clones listed, roughly 80% were seen once. Sequences were derived from PBMCs, sampled from a glioma patient whose treatment included an IDH1 peptide vaccine. The source of these receptors is a woman in her 50s with glioma. Each CDR3 is given with its conserved first and last residue. The D gene is left open where the match is weak.

TRBV19,11,TRBJ2-7,NA,TGTGCCAGTAGTGATAATTGGGAGCAGTACTTC,CASSDNWEQYF
TRBV2,15,TRBJ2-5,TRBD2,TGTGCCAGCAGTGAAGAAGGCACGGGGGGAGAGACCCAGTACTTC,CASSEEGTGGETQYF
TRBV6-6,13,TRBJ1-5,NA,TGTGCCTGCAAGGGGGTGCCCAATCAGCCCCAGCATTTT,CACKGVPNQPQHF
TRBV2,17,TRBJ1-1,NA,TGTGCCAGTCGTACTCCGCGGCAGGGGCTGATGAACACTGAAGCTTTCTTT,CASRTPRQGLMNTEAFF
TRBV4-1,16,TRBJ2-7,TRBD2,TGCGCCAGCAGCCAAGATCAATCGGGAGGGCCATACGAGCAGTACTTC,CASSQDQSGGPYEQYF
TRBV5-4,14,TRBJ1-2,TRBD1,TGTGCCAGCAGCGAGACAGGGGGTTCCTATGGCTACACCTTC,CASSETGGSYGYTF
TRBV4-2,15,TRBJ2-5,TRBD2,TGTGCCAGCAGCCAAGATCGGAGCGGGGGCGAGACCCAGTACTTC,CASSQDRSGGETQYF
TRBV19,16,TRBJ2-3,TRBD2,TGTGCCAGTGGATCGGGGGGACTAGGAGGCGCAGATACGCAGTATTTT,CASGSGGLGGADTQYF
TRBV7-2,17,TRBJ2-7,TRBD1,TGTGCCAGCAGCTTAGCCTCTACAGGGGGCGCCCCGTGGTCCCAGTACTTC,CASSLASTGGAPWSQYF
TRBV5-4,14,TRBJ1-1,NA,TGTGCCAGCAGCTTGCGGGGGGGGGACACTGAAGCTTTCTTT,CASSLRGGDTEAFF
TRBV6-5,14,TRBJ2-3,NA,TGTGCCAGCAGTTACGGGAGGCCTTCAGATACGCAGTATTTT,CASSYGRPSDTQYF